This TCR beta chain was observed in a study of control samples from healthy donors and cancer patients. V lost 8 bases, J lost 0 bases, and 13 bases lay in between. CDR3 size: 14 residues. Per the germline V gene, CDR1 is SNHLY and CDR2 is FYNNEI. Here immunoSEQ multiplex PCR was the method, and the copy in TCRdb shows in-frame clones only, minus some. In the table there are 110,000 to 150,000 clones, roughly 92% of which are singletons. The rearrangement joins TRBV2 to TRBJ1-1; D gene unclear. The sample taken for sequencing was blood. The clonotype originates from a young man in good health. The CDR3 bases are TGTGCCAGCGGCTCGAGACTTATGAACACTGAAGCTTTCTTT. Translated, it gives CASGSRLMNTEAFF.